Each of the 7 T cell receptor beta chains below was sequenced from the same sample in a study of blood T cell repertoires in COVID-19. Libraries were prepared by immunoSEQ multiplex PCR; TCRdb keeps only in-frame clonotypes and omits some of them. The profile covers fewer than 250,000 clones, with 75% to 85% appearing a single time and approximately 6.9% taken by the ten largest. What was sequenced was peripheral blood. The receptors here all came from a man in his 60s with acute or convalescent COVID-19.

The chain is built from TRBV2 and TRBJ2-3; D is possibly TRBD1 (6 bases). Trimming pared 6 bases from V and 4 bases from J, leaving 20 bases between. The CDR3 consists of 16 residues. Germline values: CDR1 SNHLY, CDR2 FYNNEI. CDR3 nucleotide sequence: TGTGCCAGCAGCCTCGAGGGACCAGGGGTCGCAGATACGCAGTATTTT. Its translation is CASSLEGPGVADTQYF. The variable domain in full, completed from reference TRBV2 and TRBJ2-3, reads EPEVTQTPSHQVTQMGQEVILRCVPISNHLYFYWYRQILGQKVEFLVSFYNNEISEKSEIFDDQFSVERPDGSNFTLKIRSTKLEDSAMYFCASSLEGPGVADTQYFGPGTRLTVL.

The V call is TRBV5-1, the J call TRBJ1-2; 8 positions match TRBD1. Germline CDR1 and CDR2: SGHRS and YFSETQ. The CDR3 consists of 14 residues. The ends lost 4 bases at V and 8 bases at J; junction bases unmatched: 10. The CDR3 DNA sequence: TGCGCCAGCAGCCAGGACAGGGTGTACGACGGCTACACCTTC. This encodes CASSQDRVYDGYTF.

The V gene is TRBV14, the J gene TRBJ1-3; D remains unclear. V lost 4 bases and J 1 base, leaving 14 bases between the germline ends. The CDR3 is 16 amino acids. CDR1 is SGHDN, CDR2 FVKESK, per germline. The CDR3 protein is CASSPFSMISGNTIYF. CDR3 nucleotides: TGTGCCAGCAGCCCCTTCAGTATGATATCTGGAAACACCATATATTTT.

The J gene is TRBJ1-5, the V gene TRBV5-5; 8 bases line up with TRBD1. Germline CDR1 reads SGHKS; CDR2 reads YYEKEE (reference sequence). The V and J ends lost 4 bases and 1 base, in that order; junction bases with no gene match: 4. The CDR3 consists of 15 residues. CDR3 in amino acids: CASSGQGLSNQPQHF. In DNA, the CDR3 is TGTGCCAGCAGCGGACAGGGTCTGAGCAATCAGCCCCAGCATTTT. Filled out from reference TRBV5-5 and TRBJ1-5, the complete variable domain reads DAGVTQSPTHLIKTRGQQVTLRCSPISGHKSVSWYQQVLGQGPQFIFQYYEKEERGRGNFPDRFSARQFPNYSSELNVNALLLGDSALYLCASSGQGLSNQPQHFGDGTRLSIL.

The CDR3 DNA is TGTGCCACCGAGGGCGGACAGGGATATCAGCCCCAGCATTTT. The encoded protein is CATEGGQGYQPQHF. The V and J genes are TRBV19 and TRBJ1-5, with 8 bases identical to TRBD1. The CDR3 extends over 14 amino acids. Trimming removed 10 bases from V and 5 bases from J; junction bases left unmatched: 10. The germline gives CDR1 LNHDA, CDR2 SQIVND (reference sequence).

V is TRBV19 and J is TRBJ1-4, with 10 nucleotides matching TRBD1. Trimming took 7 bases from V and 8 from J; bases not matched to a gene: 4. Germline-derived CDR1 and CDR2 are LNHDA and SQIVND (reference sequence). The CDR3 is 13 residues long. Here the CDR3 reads CASNMGQGEKLFF. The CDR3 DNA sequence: TGTGCCAGTAATATGGGACAGGGGGAAAAACTGTTTTTT.

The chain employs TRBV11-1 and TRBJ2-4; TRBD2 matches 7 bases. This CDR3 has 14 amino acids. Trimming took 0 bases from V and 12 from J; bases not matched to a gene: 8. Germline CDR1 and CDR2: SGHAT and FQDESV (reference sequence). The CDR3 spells CASSLARERGSQYF. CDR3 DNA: TGTGCCAGCAGCTTAGCGAGGGAGCGGGGTTCTCAGTACTTC.